The 27 T cell receptor beta chains reported below all come from one sample, sequenced in a study of beta chain features in type 1 diabetes. Sequenced material consisted of expressed TCRB transcripts (all of the isolated RNA was reverse transcribed). This table comes from immunoSEQ multiplex PCR, and its TCRdb copy is limited to in-frame clones, with some not included. The sample has 430,000 or so clones, about 10% seen once; the top ten hold around 0.05%. Input material: naive CD4+ T cells from blood. These receptors originate from a woman between 18 and 29 years old in good health.

This clone has more than one count but fewer than ten. The chain recombines TRBV7-9 with TRBJ2-6; D might be TRBD1 (6 bases). Trimming pared 4 bases from V and 0 bases from J, leaving 13 bases between. The CDR3 extends over 17 amino acids. Germline assignment: CDR1 SEHNR and CDR2 FQNEAQ (reference sequence). The CDR3 sequence: CASSSRAGVSGANVLTF. In DNA, the CDR3 is TGTGCCAGCAGCTCCCGGGCAGGGGTCTCTGGGGCCAACGTCCTGACTTTC.

The V call is TRBV28, the J call TRBJ2-2; a possible D gene is TRBD2 (5 bases). CDR1 MDHEN and CDR2 SYDVKM come from the germline V gene. There are 16 residues in the CDR3. Trimming cost V 2 bases and J 5 bases, with 15 bases left between them. The CDR3 region has the DNA TGTGCCAGCAGTTTAGGCACCCTGTCGGGGACCGGGGAGCTGTTTTTT. This encodes CASSLGTLSGTGELFF.

The gene calls are TRBV7-6 and TRBJ2-4, with D tentatively TRBD1 (5 bases). Germline V gene data show CDR1 as SGHVS and CDR2 as FNYEAQ. This CDR3 is built from 13 residues. V was shortened by 5 bases and J by 9 bases, with 14 bases between the two germline ends. The CDR3 is CASSIGQGGIQYF. Here the CDR3 DNA reads TGTGCCAGCAGCATCGGACAAGGTGGCATTCAGTACTTC. Full variable domain (missing parts from reference TRBV7-6 and TRBJ2-4): GAGVSQSPRYKVTKRGQDVALRCDPISGHVSLYWYRQALGQGPEFLTYFNYEAQQDKSGLPNDRFSAERPEGSISTLTIQRTEQRDSAMYRCASSIGQGGIQYFGAGTRLSVL.

This clone was found a few times. The chain employs TRBV7-2 and TRBJ2-1; possibly TRBD1 for D (5 bases). With 0 bases removed from V and 4 bases from J, the gap between germline ends came to 10 bases. The CDR3 contains 15 residues. The germline CDR1 and CDR2 sequences are SGHTA and FQGNSA. CDR3 sequence reads: CASSLAGHGYNEQFF. CDR3 coding DNA: TGTGCCAGCAGCTTAGCGGGGCACGGTTACAATGAGCAGTTCTTC.

This clone was detected only a few times. The chain is built from TRBV4-2 and TRBJ2-7; D possibly corresponds to TRBD2 (5 bases). The length of the CDR3 is 16 residues. The germline CDR1 and CDR2 sequences are LGHNA and YNFKEQ. V lost 0 bases, J lost 3 bases, and 15 bases lay in between. The CDR3 region has the DNA TGTGCCAGCAGCCAAGATTACAGCGGAGCACTCTACGAGCAGTACGTC. This encodes CASSQDYSGALYEQYV.

V gene TRBV6-6 combines with J gene TRBJ2-2, with a possible D match to TRBD1 (5 bases). CDR3 length: 15 residues. The germline V gene has CDR1 MNHNY and CDR2 SVGAGI (reference sequence). Trimming removed 6 bases from V and 3 bases from J, with 14 bases in between. The DNA for the CDR3 is TGTGCCAGCAGGTCGACAGTGCTGGACACCGGGGAGCTGTTTTTT. Translating gives CASRSTVLDTGELFF.

At least ten counts were recorded for this clone. This chain joins TRBV14 and TRBJ2-1; D not resolved. The CDR3 has 13 amino acids. V lost 1 base and J lost 10, with 11 bases in between. Germline lookup yields CDR1 SGHDN and CDR2 FVKESK. The CDR3 is CASSQVWGGEQFF. CDR3 bases: TGTGCCAGCAGCCAAGTTTGGGGTGGCGAGCAGTTCTTC. Full variable domain (missing parts from reference TRBV14 and TRBJ2-1): EAGVTQFPSHSVIEKGQTVTLRCDPISGHDNLYWYRRVMGKEIKFLLHFVKESKQDESGMPNNRFLAERTGGTYSTLKVQPAELEDSGVYFCASSQVWGGEQFFGPGTRLTVL.

This sequence joins TRBV6-6 and TRBJ1-5; D gene ambiguous. V was trimmed by 4 bases and J by 4 bases, leaving 11 bases between them. Germline V gene sequence: CDR1 MNHNY, CDR2 SVGAGI (reference sequence). The CDR3 is 14 amino acids. The CDR3 sequence is CASSLWQANQPQHF. The CDR3 DNA follows: TGTGCCAGCAGTTTGTGGCAGGCGAATCAGCCCCAGCATTTT.

The chain couples TRBV7-6 to TRBJ2-1, with 9 bases fitting TRBD2. V trimming: 5 bases; J trimming: 0 bases; junction bases outside the gene matches: 8. CDR1 is SGHVS and CDR2 is FNYEAQ in the germline V gene. There are 17 residues in the CDR3. Written as DNA, the CDR3 is TGTGCCAGCAGCCGGGACGGTAGCGGGAGCTCCTACAATGAGCAGTTCTTC. Translation: CASSRDGSGSSYNEQFF.

The chain joins TRBV29-1 to TRBJ2-5; 7 bases agree with TRBD2. The CDR3 contains 13 residues. Germline CDR1 reads SQVTM; CDR2 reads ANQGSEA. V trimming: 2 bases; J trimming: 5 bases; junction bases outside the gene matches: 5. For the CDR3, the DNA is TGCAGCGTTGAAATCAGTAGCGGGGAGACCCAGTACTTC. Protein: CSVEISSGETQYF.

The rearrangement links TRBV14 to TRBJ2-5; D remains ambiguous. Germline loops: CDR1 SGHDN, CDR2 FVKESK. The CDR3 contains 12 residues. V lost 3 bases to trimming and J lost 1 base, with 3 bases between them. The CDR3 DNA is TGTGCCAGCAGCCATAGCCAAGAGACCCAGTACTTC. Amino acid sequence: CASSHSQETQYF.

This chain joins TRBV14 and TRBJ1-4; D unclear. Germline V gives CDR1 SGHDN, CDR2 FVKESK. The CDR3 has 13 residues. V lost 1 base to trimming and J lost 10 bases, with 10 bases between them. In nucleotides, the CDR3 is TGTGCCAGCAGCCAAGGCCCGGGAACAAAACTGTTTTTT. Amino acid sequence: CASSQGPGTKLFF.

The rearrangement uses TRBV13 and TRBJ2-7; D unclear. The germline CDR1 and CDR2 sequences are PRHDT and FYEKMQ (reference sequence). This CDR3 is built from 13 residues. V lost 0 bases and J lost 1, with 4 bases in between. The CDR3 region is CASSLGLSYEQYF. In nucleotides, the CDR3 is TGTGCCAGCAGCTTAGGCCTATCCTACGAGCAGTACTTC.

This clone was found a few times. The chain couples TRBV4-3 to TRBJ1-2; D perhaps matches TRBD1 (5 bases). Trimming cost V 1 base and J 3 bases, with 9 bases left between them. The CDR3 extends over 14 amino acids. Germline lookup yields CDR1 LGHNA and CDR2 YSLEER. The CDR3 loop is CASSQGRVDYGYTF. As DNA, the CDR3 is TGCGCCAGCAGCCAAGGCAGGGTTGACTATGGCTACACCTTC.

This clone occurred a few times. The rearrangement uses TRBV29-1 and TRBJ2-5, with 8 bases identical to TRBD1. The J call may be incorrect, as the DNA end agrees better with TRBJ2-7. This CDR3 is built from 14 residues. Germline CDR1 is SQVTM and CDR2 is ANQGSEA. The CDR3 DNA reads TGCAGCGTTGCTTACAGGGGGAAAACCTACGAGCAGTACTTC. Residues: CSVAYRGKTYEQYF.

There are a few counts of this clone. The V gene is TRBV9, the J gene TRBJ1-4; tentative D call: TRBD1 (5 bases). Germline values: CDR1 SGDLS, CDR2 YYNGEE. The CDR3 has 16 residues. The germline V and J ends were trimmed by 3 bases and 5 bases, with 17 bases remaining between them. CDR3 in amino acids: CASSETAGANNEKLFF. CDR3 sequence (DNA): TGTGCCAGCAGCGAGACCGCCGGGGCCAACAATGAAAAACTGTTTTTT.

There are a few counts of this clone. This rearrangement joins TRBV4-3 to TRBJ2-1; D is perhaps TRBD1 (6 bases). CDR3 length: 18 residues. Trimming cost V 2 bases and J 0 bases, with 17 bases left between them. The V gene's germline CDR1 is LGHNA and CDR2 YSLEER. CDR3 amino acids: CASSQNAGQSSSYNEQFF. The CDR3 DNA follows: TGCGCCAGCAGCCAAAATGCAGGACAGTCGAGCTCCTACAATGAGCAGTTCTTC.

This clone was seen only a few times. The genes are TRBV5-1 and TRBJ2-5; tentatively, D is TRBD1 (7 bases). Germline V lookup: CDR1 SGHRS, CDR2 YFSETQ. The V and J ends lost 2 bases and 5 bases respectively, with 16 bases between them. CDR3 length: 15 amino acids. DNA of the CDR3: TGCGCCAGCAGCTTACGGGCAGGGGGGTCCGAGACCCAGTACTTC. Translated, it gives CASSLRAGGSETQYF.

The chain has TRBV19 and TRBJ1-4; TRBD1 is a possible D gene (6 bases). Per germline, CDR1 LNHDA and CDR2 SQIVND (reference sequence). The germline V and J ends were trimmed by 7 bases and 13 bases, with 13 bases remaining between them. This CDR3 region has 11 residues. The CDR3 protein is CASTGGQSLFF. CDR3 bases: TGTGCCAGTACCGGCGGACAGTCACTGTTTTTT.

About this clone itself: The same CDR3 can be traced to other DNA sequences in this sample. This chain joins TRBV7-3 and TRBJ2-1, with TRBD2 identical over 11 bases. The CDR3 contains 15 residues. V was pared by 4 bases and J by 2 bases, with 1 base of the junction left unmatched. Germline-derived CDR1 and CDR2 are SGHTA and FQGTGA. In nucleotides, the CDR3 is TGTGCCAGCAGCTCGACTAGCGGGGCCTACAATGAGCAGTTCTTC. Residues: CASSSTSGAYNEQFF.

This clone was observed a few times. The rearrangement uses TRBV30 and TRBJ1-2; TRBD1 agrees at 10 bases. The V gene end was trimmed by 3 bases and the J gene end by 2 bases; junction bases not matched to a gene: 6. This CDR3 spans 15 amino acids. From germline, CDR1 is GTSNPN and CDR2 SVGIG (reference sequence). CDR3 nucleotides: TGTGCCTGGAGGAGGACAGGGGGAATAAACTATGGCTACACCTTC. This sequence encodes CAWRRTGGINYGYTF.

The sample holds a few counts of this clone. V usage is TRBV10-3 and J usage is TRBJ2-1; D call uncertain. The CDR3 covers 14 residues. Germline lookup yields CDR1 ENHRY and CDR2 SYGVKD. Deletions cut 2 bases from V and 9 bases from J, with 14 bases between. The DNA of the CDR3 is TGTGCCATCAGTGAGGACTGGGCCCCTGGTGAGCAGTTCTTC. This codes for CAISEDWAPGEQFF.

The table lists this clone with many counts. V and J are TRBV7-2 and TRBJ2-3; D unresolved. CDR3 size: 13 residues. Trimming took off 3 bases at V and 5 bases at J, with 9 bases between the two ends. In germline, CDR1 is SGHTA, CDR2 FQGNSA. CDR3 loop: CASSFAERDTQYF. In nucleotides, the CDR3 is TGTGCCAGCAGCTTCGCGGAAAGAGATACGCAGTATTTT.

A few counts support this clone. The chain recombines TRBV7-8 with TRBJ2-7; 8 nucleotides align to TRBD2. The CDR3 is made up of 15 amino acids. V shed 0 bases, J shed 4 bases, and the junction held 5 bases outside the gene matches. Germline V gives CDR1 SGHVS, CDR2 FQNEAQ. For the CDR3, the DNA is TGTGCCAGCAGCTTAGCTGGCGGGGGGACATACGAGCAGTACGTC. This gives the protein CASSLAGGGTYEQYV.

In this sample, this clone turned up a few times. This rearrangement joins TRBV5-1 to TRBJ2-1; no reliable D call. Between the trimmed V and J ends, which lost 3 bases and 0 bases, there was a span of 10 bases. This CDR3 contains 15 residues. Looked up from germline, CDR1 is SGHRS and CDR2 is YFSETQ. The CDR3 DNA follows: TGCGCCAGCAGCTCGGCAGTAAGCTCCTACAATGAGCAGTTCTTC. Protein: CASSSAVSSYNEQFF.

The V gene is TRBV2, the J gene TRBJ1-4; the D is unclear. Germline V gives CDR1 SNHLY, CDR2 FYNNEI. The V end lost 3 bases, the J end lost 7 bases, and 0 bases lay between the germline ends. This CDR3 has 10 residues. The CDR3: CASSDEKLFF. DNA of the CDR3: TGTGCCAGCAGTGATGAAAAACTGTTTTTT.

This clone occurred a few times. The chain combines TRBV7-2 with TRBJ2-1; D might be TRBD2 (7 bases). The CDR3 sequence is 15 residues long. V shed 6 bases and J shed 8 bases, with 20 bases lying between them. CDR1 SGHTA and CDR2 FQGNSA come from the germline V gene. The CDR3 DNA reads as TGTGCCAGCAGGCAAATGGGGGGGCCGACCCATGAGCAGTTCTTC. It specifies CASRQMGGPTHEQFF. The whole variable domain, remainder taken from reference TRBV7-2 and TRBJ2-1, is GAGVSQSPSNKVTEKGKDVELRCDPISGHTALYWYRQSLGQGLEFLIYFQGNSAPDKSGLPSDRFSAERTGGSVSTLTIQRTQQEDSAVYLCASRQMGGPTHEQFFGPGTRLTVL.